Below are 20 T cell receptor beta chains sequenced from a single sample in a study of Graves' ophthalmopathy and Graves' hyperthyroidism. The study amplified TCR beta CDR3 regions using RNA transcripts. First-round RT-PCR with HTBI primers preceded a second-round multiplex PCR. From the multiplex PCR reads, TCRdb called clonotypes with MiXCR, one entry per CDR3 protein. The repertoire holds some 390,000 distinct CDR3 sequences, with approximately 16% as singletons. Sequencing was done on a sample of peripheral blood. All receptors derive from a young woman with Graves' ophthalmopathy.

This clonotype was seen repeatedly, ten times or more. The chain has TRBV20-1 and TRBJ2-7, with a weak D call TRBD2 (6 bases). Trimming cost V 3 bases and J 4 bases, with 28 bases left between them. Looked up from germline, CDR1 is DFQATT and CDR2 is SNEGSKA (reference sequence). The CDR3 is made up of 18 amino acids. The CDR3, as DNA: TGCAGTGCTAGCTCCAAGGGATGGGGGACCCGGGACTTTTACGAGCAGTACTTC. Residues: CSASSKGWGTRDFYEQYF.

This clonotype was counted ten times or more. The chain is built from TRBV6-5 and TRBJ2-7, with 8 bases lining up with TRBD2. The germline V gene encodes CDR1 MNHEY and CDR2 SVGAGI. The CDR3 has 14 residues. Trimming cost V 8 bases and J 5 bases; bases outside gene matches: 11. The DNA for the CDR3 is TGTGCCAGCCAGGTCAGCGGGAGTCGGCACGAGCAGTACTTC. This sequence encodes CASQVSGSRHEQYF.

The table lists this clonotype with many counts. The rearrangement links TRBV6-5 to TRBJ2-5, with a tentative D call TRBD2 (6 bases). V was cut by 2 bases and J by 4 bases, with 17 bases left in between. CDR3 length equals 16 residues. Germline CDR1 is MNHEY and CDR2 is SVGAGI. The CDR3 DNA sequence: TGTGCCAGCAGTTACGCCCGACTAGGTTTGGTAGAGACCCAGTACTTC. It is translated as CASSYARLGLVETQYF.

The table lists this clonotype with many counts. The CDR3 region has the DNA TGCAGCGTTTCGACAGGGGGCGCGGATGGCTACACCTTC. It codes for CSVSTGGADGYTF. This chain joins TRBV29-1 and TRBJ1-2; 10 positions agree with TRBD1. Trimming took 5 bases from V and 6 from J; bases not matched to a gene: 6. The CDR3 sequence is 13 residues long. Germline CDR1 and CDR2: SQVTM and ANQGSEA.

The J gene is TRBJ1-6, the V gene TRBV10-1; D is unclear. The CDR3 has 13 residues. Trimming stripped 4 bases from V and 5 bases from J, with 6 bases between. The germline CDR1 and CDR2 sequences are WNHNN and SYGVQD (reference sequence). This CDR3 reads CASSGQHNSPLHF. The CDR3 bases are TGCGCCAGCAGTGGACAACATAATTCACCCCTCCACTTT.

The chain is built from TRBV12-5 and TRBJ1-1; 7 bases agree with TRBD1. The V segment lost 8 bases and the J segment 0 bases; nucleotides outside the gene matches: 6. Germline-derived CDR1 and CDR2 are LGHNT and FRNRAP. The CDR3 is made up of 14 amino acids. CDR3 sequence: CASMGTAMNTEAFF. The CDR3 DNA follows: TGTGCTAGTATGGGGACAGCTATGAACACTGAAGCTTTCTTT.

This clonotype was seen ten or more times. The chain has TRBV12-3 or TRBV12-4 and TRBJ1-6; 7 bases align to TRBD1. The CDR3 sequence is 14 residues long. V dropped 6 bases and J dropped 10; count of bases not matched to a gene: 9. In nucleotides, the CDR3 is TGTGCCAGCAGACTTGACAGGGCTGTATCACCCCTCCACTTT. Protein product: CASRLDRAVSPLHF.

This clonotype was recorded many times. The chain couples TRBV5-1 to TRBJ1-1; TRBD1 aligns across 8 bases. V lost 1 base to trimming and J lost 2 bases; unmatched junction nucleotides: 4. Germline V lookup: CDR1 SGHRS, CDR2 YFSETQ. The CDR3 consists of 15 residues. CDR3 residues: CASSLKAGGNTEAFF. In DNA, the CDR3 is TGCGCCAGCAGCTTGAAGGCAGGGGGCAACACTGAAGCTTTCTTT.

The sample holds many counts of this clonotype. V gene TRBV10-1 combines with J gene TRBJ1-1; no reliable D call. Germline CDR1 is WNHNN and CDR2 is SYGVQD (reference sequence). The CDR3 totals 14 residues. Deletions cut 0 bases from V and 0 bases from J, with 5 bases between. The CDR3 region has the DNA TGCGCCAGCAGTGAGTCGGCAGTGAACACTGAAGCTTTCTTT. This sequence encodes CASSESAVNTEAFF.

The V call is TRBV25-1, the J call TRBJ2-7; no clear D. Trimming took off 3 bases at V and 4 bases at J, with 10 bases between the two ends. The CDR3 length is 13 residues. Germline CDR1 MGHDK, CDR2 SYGVNS. The CDR3 DNA is TGTGCCAGCAGTGACGACGGCCCTTACGAGCAGTACTTC. Amino acids: CASSDDGPYEQYF.

The chain employs TRBV6-2 or TRBV6-3 and TRBJ1-5; 11 bases align to TRBD1. Unmatched junction bases numbered 4, after V lost 5 bases and J lost 7 bases. The length of the CDR3 is 14 residues. From germline, CDR1 is MNHEY and CDR2 SVGEGT. In nucleotides, the CDR3 is TGTGCCAGCAGTACCGGGACAGGGGGGCAGCCCCAGCATTTT. Protein: CASSTGTGGQPQHF.

This clonotype showed up many times. The chain links TRBV5-1 to TRBJ1-1, with 7 bases that match TRBD1. Per the germline V gene, CDR1 is SGHRS and CDR2 is YFSETQ. CDR3 size: 16 residues. Unmatched junction bases numbered 10, after V lost 2 bases and J lost 3 bases. The CDR3 region is CASSLPRDRGDTEAFF. DNA for the CDR3: TGCGCCAGCAGCTTACCCCGGGACAGAGGGGACACTGAAGCTTTCTTT.

This clonotype was observed at least ten times. The chain combines TRBV6-1 with TRBJ2-5, with D perhaps being TRBD1 or TRBD2 (6 bases each). Germline V gene data show CDR1 as MNHNS and CDR2 as SASEGT. This CDR3 is built from 13 residues. Trimming cost V 6 bases and J 4 bases, with 12 bases left between them. DNA of the CDR3: TGTGCCAGCAGGTCGGGGGCCAGAGAGACCCAGTACTTC. Its protein is CASRSGARETQYF.

This clonotype was seen repeatedly, ten times or more. V and J are TRBV6-5 and TRBJ2-5; 7 nucleotides line up with TRBD1. Unmatched junction bases numbered 6, after V lost 2 bases and J lost 3 bases. The V gene's germline CDR1 is MNHEY and CDR2 SVGAGI. The CDR3 sequence is 15 residues long. The CDR3, as DNA: TGTGCCAGCAGTTACAGGGGGCCGAAGGAAGAGACCCAGTACTTC. It is translated as CASSYRGPKEETQYF.

There are many counts of this clonotype. This chain uses TRBV15 with TRBJ1-6; 8 positions match TRBD1. Germline CDR1 and CDR2: LNHNV and YYDKDF (reference sequence). J lost 9 bases, V lost 1 base, and 5 bases had no gene match. The CDR3 extends over 15 amino acids. The CDR3 reads CATSRGRDRSSPLHF. The CDR3 coding sequence is TGTGCCACCAGCAGAGGGAGGGACAGGAGTTCACCCCTCCACTTT.

This clonotype was recorded a few times. V and J are TRBV6-5 and TRBJ2-5; the match to TRBD1 covers 8 bases. Germline V gives CDR1 MNHEY, CDR2 SVGAGI. Trimming removed 0 bases from V and 6 bases from J; junction bases left unmatched: 9. The CDR3 is made up of 16 amino acids. CDR3 region: CASSYSWAGGEKTQYF. In nucleotides, the CDR3 is TGTGCCAGCAGTTACTCGTGGGCAGGGGGCGAAAAGACCCAGTACTTC.

Concerning this clonotype: One end of the junction is discordant with germline, which a read error may explain. V gene TRBV6-2 or TRBV6-3 combines with J gene TRBJ2-2, with D perhaps matching TRBD2 (6 bases). CDR1 MNHEY and CDR2 SVGEGT come from the germline V gene. The CDR3 runs 14 residues. CDR3 in DNA: TGTGCCAGCAGTGCGGGGAGTTACACCGGGGAGCCGTTTTTT. Translated: CASSAGSYTGEPFF.

This clonotype was counted ten times or more. This rearrangement joins TRBV4-3 to TRBJ1-2; perhaps TRBD1 as D (6 bases). The V and J ends lost 0 bases and 8 bases respectively, with 16 bases between them. The CDR3 loop spans 15 amino acids. The V gene's germline CDR1 is LGHNA and CDR2 YSLEER. The CDR3 DNA reads TGCGCCAGCAGCCAAGATCGGTTGACAGGCCGAGGCTACACCTTC. Translating it yields CASSQDRLTGRGYTF.

This clonotype was counted a few times. The chain has TRBV12-5 and TRBJ1-1; a possible D gene is TRBD1 (5 bases). Germline CDR1 and CDR2: LGHNT and FRNRAP. V shed 2 bases and J shed 5 bases, with 12 bases lying between them. This CDR3 is 14 amino acids long. CDR3 residues: CASGLPRGRTEAFF. CDR3 in DNA: TGTGCTAGTGGTTTGCCCCGGGGCCGGACTGAAGCTTTCTTT. The full variable domain, completed using reference TRBV12-5 and TRBJ1-1, is DARVTQTPRHKVTEMGQEVTMRCQPILGHNTVFWYRQTMMQGLELLAYFRNRAPLDDSGMPKDRFSAEMPDATLATLKIQPSEPRDSAVYFCASGLPRGRTEAFFGQGTRLTVV.

This clonotype was seen many times. It is unclear where the CDR3 begins or ends on the DNA, so no DNA is shown, and the CDR3 is as TCRdb lists it. The chain carries TRBV6-1 and TRBJ1-5; TRBD1 was called by the table and not checked on the DNA. Germline values: CDR1 MNHNS, CDR2 SASEGT. The CDR3 is 16 residues long, ends included. The CDR3 sequence is CASSHSGQGEIQPQHF.